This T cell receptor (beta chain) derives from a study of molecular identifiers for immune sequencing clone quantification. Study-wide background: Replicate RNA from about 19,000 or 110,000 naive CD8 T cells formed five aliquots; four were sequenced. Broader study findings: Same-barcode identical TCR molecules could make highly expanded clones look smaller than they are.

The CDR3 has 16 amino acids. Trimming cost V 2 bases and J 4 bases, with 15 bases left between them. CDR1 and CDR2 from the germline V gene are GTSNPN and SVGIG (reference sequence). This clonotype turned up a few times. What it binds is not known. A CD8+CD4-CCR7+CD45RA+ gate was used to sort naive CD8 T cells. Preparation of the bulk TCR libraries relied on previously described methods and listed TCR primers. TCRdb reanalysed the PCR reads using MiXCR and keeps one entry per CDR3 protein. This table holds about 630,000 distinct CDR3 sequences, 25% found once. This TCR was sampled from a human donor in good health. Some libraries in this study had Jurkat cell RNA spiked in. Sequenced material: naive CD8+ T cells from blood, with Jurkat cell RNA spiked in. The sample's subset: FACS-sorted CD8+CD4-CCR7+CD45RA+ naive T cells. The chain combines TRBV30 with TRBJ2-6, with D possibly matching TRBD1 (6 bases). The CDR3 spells CAWSWGPGVGANVLTF. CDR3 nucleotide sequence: TGTGCCTGGAGTTGGGGACCAGGGGTGGGGGCCAACGTCCTGACTTTC. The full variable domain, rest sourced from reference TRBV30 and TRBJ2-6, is SQTIHQWPATLVQPVGSPLSLECTVEGTSNPNLYWYRQAAGRGLQLLFYSVGIGQISSEVPQNLSASRPQDRQFILSSKKLLLSDSGFYLCAWSWGPGVGANVLTFGAGSRLTVL.